Following are 21 T cell receptor beta chains from one sample sequenced in a study of T-cell memory formation after mild COVID-19. TCRdb processed the 5' RACE reads anew with MiXCR; each CDR3 protein has one entry. The data contain about 100,000 distinct CDR3 sequences, 8.5% to 14% of them singletons. Source material: PBMCs or a T cell subset sorted from them (not recorded which). The source of these receptors is a man aged 18 to 35 who had mild COVID-19 (a few samples of this study predate the infection). Cell type and time point are not known.

This rearrangement joins TRBV6-4 to TRBJ2-1; a possible D gene is TRBD2 (6 bases). This CDR3 region has 15 residues. In germline, CDR1 is MRHNA, CDR2 SNTAGT. The V end lost 5 bases, the J end lost 0 bases, and 11 bases lay between the germline ends. The CDR3 nucleotides read TGTGCCAGCAGTCCCTCCGGGGGCTCCTACAATGAGCAGTTCTTC. It yields the protein CASSPSGGSYNEQFF.

This clonotype was found a few times. The chain recombines TRBV7-9 with TRBJ2-1; TRBD2 is a possible D gene (6 bases). This CDR3 is built from 14 residues. Trimming removed 3 bases from V and 7 bases from J, with 13 bases in between. The germline gives CDR1 SEHNR, CDR2 FQNEAQ (reference sequence). Here the CDR3 DNA reads TGTGCCAGCAGCTTTGAGGGGAGCGGGAATGAGCAGTTCTTC. Translation: CASSFEGSGNEQFF.

This clonotype was found a few times. This rearrangement joins TRBV4-3 to TRBJ1-1; a weak D match, TRBD1 (6 bases). The CDR3 length is 20 residues. The V gene's germline CDR1 is LGHNA and CDR2 YSLEER. The V end lost 0 bases, the J end lost 3 bases, and 26 bases lay between the germline ends. The CDR3 region is CASSQDHRGRYGFGDTEAFF. In DNA form, the CDR3 reads TGCGCCAGCAGCCAAGATCACCGGGGGCGGTATGGGTTCGGGGACACTGAAGCTTTCTTT.

This clonotype was counted only a few times. J is TRBJ2-7 and V is TRBV5-5; possible D gene TRBD1, 6 bases. V dropped 3 bases and J dropped 3 bases, with 7 bases sitting between them. In germline, CDR1 is SGHKS, CDR2 YYEKEE (reference sequence). The CDR3 contains 12 residues. This chain's CDR3 is CASSWDIYEQYF. The CDR3, as DNA: TGTGCCAGCAGCTGGGACATCTACGAGCAGTACTTC.

V usage is TRBV29-1 and J usage is TRBJ2-3, with D tentatively TRBD1 (6 bases). CDR1 and CDR2 from the germline V gene are SQVTM and ANQGSEA. V shed 6 bases and J shed 13 bases, with 20 bases lying between them. This CDR3 is 12 amino acids long. The CDR3 DNA follows: TGCAGCGTGAACGACTACAGGGCTCCTGAGTATTTT. Protein: CSVNDYRAPEYF.

V usage is TRBV11-3 and J usage is TRBJ2-3; 9 nucleotides line up with TRBD1. Germline assignment: CDR1 SGHNT and CDR2 YENEEA. CDR3 length: 14 residues. Trimming cost V 5 bases and J 5 bases; bases outside gene matches: 5. This chain's CDR3 is CASSRDREKDTQYF. The CDR3 bases are TGTGCCAGCAGCCGGGACAGGGAAAAAGATACGCAGTATTTT.

The sample holds a few counts of this clonotype. The CDR3 loop is CASSFSLAGGPNYNEQFF. CDR3 nucleotides: TGTGCCAGCAGTTTTTCCCTAGCGGGGGGACCTAACTACAATGAGCAGTTCTTC. The chain employs TRBV12-3 or TRBV12-4 and TRBJ2-1, with 11 positions matching TRBD2. The V segment lost 3 bases and the J segment 3 bases; nucleotides outside the gene matches: 10. CDR3 length: 18 amino acids.

This clonotype has a count of ten or more. V usage is TRBV20-1 and J usage is TRBJ2-7, with unresolved D. Per the germline V gene, CDR1 is DFQATT and CDR2 is SNEGSKA (reference sequence). The V end lost 0 bases, the J end lost 0 bases, and 9 bases lay between the germline ends. The CDR3 sequence is 14 residues long. The CDR3 spells CSARDPPSSYEQYV. As DNA, the CDR3 is TGCAGTGCTAGAGATCCCCCTAGCTCCTACGAGCAGTACGTC.

This sequence joins TRBV12-3 or TRBV12-4 and TRBJ2-5; 8 bases are a match to TRBD1. V was pared by 0 bases and J by 4 bases, with 7 bases of the junction left unmatched. This CDR3 spans 16 amino acids. In nucleotides, the CDR3 is TGTGCCAGCAGTTTAGCGCCTTCAGGGGGCTCAGAGACCCAGTACTTC. Residues: CASSLAPSGGSETQYF.

The chain couples TRBV12-3 or TRBV12-4 to TRBJ2-7, with D perhaps matching TRBD2 (6 bases). Trimming shortened V by 5 bases and J by 2 bases, and 16 bases separated the two germline ends. The CDR3 spans 15 residues. CDR3 DNA sequence: TGTGCCAGCAGTCCCCCTCCGGGAGTAACCTACGAGCAGTACTTC. It is translated as CASSPPPGVTYEQYF.

The sample holds a few counts of this clonotype. The chain uses TRBV4-3 and TRBJ1-2; 7 bases fit TRBD1. This CDR3 region has 15 residues. The trim removed 3 bases at V and 4 bases at J, leaving 8 bases unmatched. Germline V gene sequence: CDR1 LGHNA, CDR2 YSLEER. CDR3 nucleotide sequence: TGCGCCAGCAGCCAGGAGACTGGGACAGCCTATGGCTACACCTTC. Its translation is CASSQETGTAYGYTF.

This clonotype has just a few counts. CDR3 bases: TGTGCCAGTACCTCTTACCGGGACAGAATACACTATGGCTACACCTTC. Translated: CASTSYRDRIHYGYTF. V and J are TRBV19 and TRBJ1-2, with 7 bases identical to TRBD1. Germline CDR1 LNHDA, CDR2 SQIVND (reference sequence). The trim removed 7 bases at V and 3 bases at J, leaving 14 bases unmatched. The CDR3 is 16 amino acids.

In its sample, this clonotype was seen many times. This rearrangement joins TRBV27 to TRBJ1-1, with D possibly being TRBD1 (6 bases). Germline CDR1 reads MNHEY; CDR2 reads SMNVEV (reference sequence). CDR3 length: 14 residues. V was shortened by 2 bases and J by 5 bases, with 12 bases between the two germline ends. CDR3 loop: CASSLQGRGTEAFF. The CDR3 DNA reads as TGTGCCAGCAGTTTACAGGGGAGAGGGACTGAAGCTTTCTTT.

This clonotype was detected only a few times. J is TRBJ1-2 and V is TRBV12-5; 9 positions match TRBD1. The CDR3 is made up of 16 amino acids. Germline CDR1 LGHNT, CDR2 FRNRAP. V lost 7 bases and J lost 2; bases outside the gene matches: 11. CDR3 sequence (DNA): TGTGCTAGTGCCCCAAAAAGGACAGGGGCGAACTATGGCTACACCTTC. Protein sequence: CASAPKRTGANYGYTF.

The sample holds a few counts of this clonotype. This chain joins TRBV20-1 and TRBJ2-3; D possibly matches TRBD1 or TRBD2 (6 bases each). The CDR3 is 14 amino acids. Trimming cost V 6 bases and J 1 base, with 14 bases left between them. Germline V gene sequence: CDR1 DFQATT, CDR2 SNEGSKA (reference sequence). The CDR3 loop reads CSARGDTRTDTQYF. In DNA, the CDR3 is TGCAGTGCGAGGGGGGACACCCGCACAGATACGCAGTATTTT.

V and J are TRBV7-8 and TRBJ2-7; D unresolved. V was cut by 1 base and J by 4 bases, with 14 bases left in between. The CDR3 is made up of 15 amino acids. CDR1 SGHVS and CDR2 FQNEAQ come from the germline V gene. In DNA, the CDR3 is TGTGCCAGCAGCTTAGGTCCCATGAAGTCTTACGAGCAGTACGTC. It codes for CASSLGPMKSYEQYV.

The genes are TRBV20-1 and TRBJ2-7; tentative D call: TRBD2 (7 bases). The CDR3 covers 15 residues. Trimming left V 6 bases short and J 1 base short, with 19 bases between. CDR1 and CDR2 from the germline V gene are DFQATT and SNEGSKA (reference sequence). Here the CDR3 reads CSARRAGRGSYEQYF. Written as DNA, the CDR3 is TGCAGTGCCAGACGGGCAGGGAGGGGGTCCTACGAGCAGTACTTC.

This clonotype was detected only a few times. V is TRBV4-1 and J is TRBJ2-7; no clear D. The germline V and J ends were trimmed by 4 bases and 6 bases, with 13 bases remaining between them. This CDR3 comprises 13 residues. Germline V gene sequence: CDR1 MGHRA, CDR2 YSYEKL. This CDR3 is CASSPQLEAEQYF. The CDR3 nucleotides are TGCGCCAGCAGCCCTCAGTTAGAGGCCGAGCAGTACTTC.

This chain links TRBV27 with TRBJ2-6; D may be TRBD1 (5 bases). V lost 4 bases and J lost 4, with 11 bases in between. Germline loops: CDR1 MNHEY, CDR2 SMNVEV (reference sequence). The CDR3 has 15 residues. The CDR3, as DNA: TGTGCCAGCAGTTCAGGGTACGGGGGGGCCAACGTCCTGACTTTC. This codes for CASSSGYGGANVLTF.

The chain carries TRBV7-6 and TRBJ2-1; no reliable D call. CDR1 is SGHVS, CDR2 FNYEAQ, per germline. This CDR3 comprises 16 residues. Trimming pared 4 bases from V and 1 base from J, leaving 14 bases between. The CDR3: CASSSPEARSYNEQFF. CDR3 DNA: TGTGCCAGCAGCTCCCCTGAGGCGAGATCCTACAATGAGCAGTTCTTC.

This clonotype came up a few times. The genes are TRBV7-2 and TRBJ1-6; a weak D match, TRBD1 (5 bases). This CDR3 region has 13 residues. The V gene lost 1 base and the J gene lost 9 bases, with 7 bases spanning the gap. CDR1 and CDR2 (germline): SGHTA, FQGNSA. Written as DNA, the CDR3 is TGTGCCAGCAGCTTAGACAGGATTTCACCCCTCCACTTT. It specifies CASSLDRISPLHF.